The 10 T cell receptor beta chains below were found in one sample sequenced in a study of blood T cell repertoires in COVID-19. Some clones are missing from TCRdb's copy, which holds only in-frame ones; the method was immunoSEQ multiplex PCR. The sample has around 160,000 clones, roughly 80% seen once. The sequenced material came from peripheral blood. The receptors originated from a woman between 35 and 50 years old with active or convalescent COVID-19.

The genes are TRBV11-2 and TRBJ1-2, with 9 bases lining up with TRBD1. Trimming cost V 5 bases and J 7 bases; bases outside gene matches: 8. Germline CDR1 SGHAT, CDR2 FQNNGV. This CDR3 has 14 residues. CDR3 sequence (DNA): TGTGCCAGCAGCCCACAGACAGGGGGTCGTGGCTACACCTTC. It yields the protein CASSPQTGGRGYTF.

This chain uses TRBV9 with TRBJ2-1; tentative D call: TRBD1 (6 bases). The CDR3 is 15 amino acids. Germline V gene lookup returns CDR1 SGDLS and CDR2 YYNGEE. The V and J ends lost 5 bases and 7 bases respectively, with 19 bases between them. The CDR3 is CASSLRDTVGNEQFF. CDR3 nucleotide sequence: TGTGCCAGCAGTCTCCGGGACACCGTGGGAAATGAGCAGTTCTTC.

This clone has a single count. The rearrangement links TRBV7-9 to TRBJ2-3; the match to TRBD1 covers 10 bases. Germline assignment: CDR1 SEHNR and CDR2 FQNEAQ (reference sequence). Unmatched junction bases numbered 2, after V lost 0 bases and J lost 2 bases. CDR3 length: 16 residues. The CDR3 nucleotides read TGTGCCAGCAGCTTAGCCGACAGGGGGCTCACAGATACGCAGTATTTT. This sequence encodes CASSLADRGLTDTQYF. The full variable domain, with the rest looked up from reference TRBV7-9 and TRBJ2-3, is DTGVSQNPRHKITKRGQNVTFRCDPISEHNRLYWYRQTLGQGPEFLTYFQNEAQLEKSRLLSDRFSAERPKGSFSTLEIQRTEQGDSAMYLCASSLADRGLTDTQYFGPGTRLTVL.

The chain recombines TRBV18 with TRBJ1-1; 7 bases are a match to TRBD1. Germline V gene data show CDR1 as KGHSH and CDR2 as LQKENI. There are 14 residues in the CDR3. V shed 5 bases, J shed 4 bases, and the junction held 7 bases outside the gene matches. CDR3: CASSDKDRATEAFF. For the CDR3, the DNA is TGTGCCAGCTCAGACAAAGACAGGGCCACTGAAGCTTTCTTT.

The chain is built from TRBV5-1 and TRBJ2-3, with TRBD1 matching over 9 bases. With V trimmed by 4 bases and J by 3 bases, 3 bases remained unmatched. The CDR3 consists of 14 residues. CDR1 and CDR2 from the germline V gene are SGHRS and YFSETQ. This CDR3 reads CASSDGTGTDTQYF. The CDR3 DNA reads as TGCGCCAGCAGCGACGGGACAGGGACAGATACGCAGTATTTT.

The chain is built from TRBV6-5 and TRBJ1-1; 10 bases map to TRBD1. The V gene end was trimmed by 8 bases and the J gene end by 5 bases; junction bases not matched to a gene: 11. The germline CDR1 and CDR2 sequences are MNHEY and SVGAGI. The CDR3 is 15 amino acids. For the CDR3, the DNA is TGTGCCAGCCAGAAGACAGGGGGCTTGTGGACTGAAGCTTTCTTT. Protein product: CASQKTGGLWTEAFF.

J is TRBJ1-1 and V is TRBV27; D is possibly TRBD1 (5 bases). Germline CDR1 is MNHEY and CDR2 is SMNVEV (reference sequence). The CDR3 spans 20 residues. Trimming removed 3 bases from V and 1 base from J, with 27 bases in between. The CDR3 region is CASSFIAFAEAYRSNTEAFF. The CDR3 nucleotides are TGTGCCAGCAGTTTTATTGCCTTTGCCGAAGCTTACAGGTCGAACACTGAAGCTTTCTTT.

CDR3 in amino acids: CASSNPHGRPKPYYGYTF. Here the CDR3 DNA reads TGTGCCAGCAGCAACCCCCATGGGAGACCGAAACCCTACTATGGCTACACCTTC. The chain uses TRBV28 and TRBJ1-2; D not certain. In germline, CDR1 is MDHEN, CDR2 SYDVKM. This CDR3 is 18 amino acids long. Between the trimmed V and J ends, which lost 6 bases and 3 bases, there was a span of 26 bases.

This clone was picked up a small number of times. The J gene is TRBJ1-6, the V gene TRBV5-1, with D maybe TRBD1 (6 bases). The germline CDR1 and CDR2 sequences are SGHRS and YFSETQ. Trimming stripped 4 bases from V and 0 bases from J, with 11 bases between. This CDR3 has 16 amino acids. The CDR3 sequence is CASSPGGRSYNSPLHF. CDR3 in DNA: TGCGCCAGCAGCCCCGGGGGGCGCTCCTATAATTCACCCCTCCACTTT.

This chain links TRBV10-1 with TRBJ1-5, with no clear D. The V end was cut by 3 bases, the J end by 7 bases, with 16 bases between. The CDR3 runs 15 residues. From germline, CDR1 is WNHNN and CDR2 SYGVQD (reference sequence). CDR3 protein: CASSEGGFGRQPQHF. CDR3 sequence (DNA): TGCGCCAGCAGTGAAGGAGGGTTCGGACGACAGCCCCAGCATTTT.